A selection of T cell receptor beta chains follows, all from one sample in a study of blood T cell repertoires in COVID-19. The assay was immunoSEQ multiplex PCR, and TCRdb's table has in-frame clones only and misses some. The sample yields around 480,000 clones, about nine tenths seen once. The sample was PBMCs or T cells enriched from blood (not recorded which). The source of these receptors is a woman between 18 and 29 years old who had recovered from COVID-19. CDR3s include the opening cysteine and the closing phenylalanine or tryptophan. A D gene is named only where the DNA matches it firmly. Size is omitted from some rows. Given values are once, few, many or a class for expanded clones.

cdr3_aa | cdr3_nt | v_call | d_call | clone_size | j_call
CASSPGVAEQFF | TGTGCCAGCAGCCCCGGGGTGGCGGAGCAGTTCTTC | TRBV12-3/TRBV12-4 | - | - | TRBJ2-1
CASSSRQDGIGAFEAFF | TGTGCCAGCAGCTCCCGACAGGATGGTATAGGGGCCTTTGAAGCTTTCTTT | TRBV5-4 | - | - | TRBJ1-1
CASSLVRAGGQETQYF | TGTGCCAGCAGCTTAGTACGGGCGGGGGGTCAAGAGACCCAGTACTTC | TRBV11-2 | TRBD2 | - | TRBJ2-5
CASNRDSQNEKLFF | TGTGCCAGTAATCGGGACAGCCAGAATGAAAAACTGTTTTTT | TRBV19 | TRBD1 | - | TRBJ1-4
CASSLGGLGQPQHF | TGCGCCAGCAGCTTGGGCGGTTTAGGTCAGCCCCAGCATTTT | TRBV5-1 | - | - | TRBJ1-5
CASSIKSGDIQYF | TGTGCCAGTAGTATAAAGTCGGGGGACATTCAGTACTTC | TRBV19 | - | - | TRBJ2-4
CASSQVGSANYGYTF | TGTGCCAGCAGCCAAGTTGGCTCAGCTAACTATGGCTACACCTTC | TRBV7-6 | - | - | TRBJ1-2
CASSAAMTGQNTGELFF | TGTGCCAGCAGTGCTGCTATGACAGGGCAGAACACCGGGGAGCTGTTTTTT | TRBV28 | TRBD1 | once | TRBJ2-2
CASPGSPGGNEKLFF | TGTGCCAGCCCTGGGTCGCCAGGGGGGAATGAAAAACTGTTTTTT | TRBV4-2 | TRBD1 | - | TRBJ1-4
CARFRGGQGDEQFF | TGTGCCAGGTTCCGGGGGGGCCAAGGGGATGAGCAGTTCTTC | TRBV19 | TRBD2 | - | TRBJ2-1
CASSLVQGGEKLFF | TGTGCCAGCAGCTTAGTGCAGGGAGGTGAAAAACTGTTTTTT | TRBV7-9 | - | - | TRBJ1-4
CASMDRVDNSPLHF | TGTGCCAGCATGGACAGGGTGGATAATTCACCCCTCCACTTT | TRBV7-2 | TRBD1 | - | TRBJ1-6
CASSQLSGGMNTEAFF | TGTGCCAGCAGCCAATTATCGGGGGGGATGAACACTGAAGCTTTCTTT | TRBV14 | - | - | TRBJ1-1
CASSDGLTGELFF | TGTGCCAGCAGCGACGGCCTCACCGGGGAGCTGTTTTTT | TRBV6-4 | - | - | TRBJ2-2
CASSPRGAGTEAFF | TGTGCCAGCAGTCCCCGGGGGGCCGGAACTGAAGCTTTCTTT | TRBV27 | - | few | TRBJ1-1
CASSYRVAGEETQYF | TGTGCCAGCAGTTACAGGGTAGCGGGGGAAGAGACCCAGTACTTC | TRBV6-5 | TRBD2 | - | TRBJ2-5
CASSLFGPRVPDYGYTF | TGTGCCAGCAGTTTATTCGGCCCCAGGGTACCAGACTATGGCTACACCTTC | TRBV27 | - | - | TRBJ1-2
CASRALNEQFF | TGTGCCAGCAGGGCCTTAAATGAGCAGTTCTTC | TRBV7-6 | - | - | TRBJ2-1
CATLDRVDQPQHF | TGTGCCACCCTGGACAGGGTGGATCAGCCCCAGCATTTT | TRBV6-5 | TRBD1 | - | TRBJ1-5
CAIQTVNTEAFF | TGTGCCATCCAGACAGTGAACACTGAAGCTTTCTTT | TRBV7-8 | - | few | TRBJ1-1
CASSEFREGEQYF | TGTGCCAGCAGTGAATTTAGGGAGGGCGAGCAGTACTTC | TRBV2 | TRBD2 | - | TRBJ2-7
CAWRFGPTSTEAFF | TGTGCCTGGAGATTTGGGCCAACTTCCACTGAAGCTTTCTTT | TRBV30 | - | - | TRBJ1-1
CSVGEGYQPQHF | TGCAGCGTTGGCGAGGGCTATCAGCCCCAGCATTTT | TRBV29-1 | - | many | TRBJ1-5
CASSFLGGRQPQHF | TGTGCCAGCAGTTTTTTGGGGGGAAGACAGCCCCAGCATTTT | TRBV27 | - | - | TRBJ1-5
CASNPQRGAYNEQFF | TGTGCCAGCAATCCCCAGCGGGGGGCCTACAATGAGCAGTTCTTC | TRBV6-5 | TRBD2 | - | TRBJ2-1
CASSFPGTSGGADVYEQYF | TGCGCCAGCAGCTTCCCAGGGACTAGCGGGGGGGCCGACGTATACGAGCAGTACTTC | TRBV5-1 | TRBD2 | once | TRBJ2-7
CASSQNRDPRNEQYF | TGTGCCAGCAGCCAAAACAGGGACCCCAGAAACGAGCAGTACTTC | TRBV13 | - | few | TRBJ2-7
CASSSIGDGGYTF | TGCGCCAGCAGCTCCATCGGTGATGGTGGCTACACCTTC | TRBV5-1 | - | - | TRBJ1-2
CAWGQLDNSPLHF | TGTGCCTGGGGACAGCTAGATAATTCACCCCTCCACTTT | TRBV30 | - | - | TRBJ1-6
CASSQVTSGGPTDTQYF | TGTGCCAGCAGCCAAGTGACCAGCGGGGGGCCTACAGATACGCAGTATTTT | TRBV3-1/TRBV3-2 | TRBD2 | - | TRBJ2-3
CASSLSTGDTEAFF | TGCGCCAGCAGCCTATCCACAGGGGACACTGAAGCTTTCTTT | TRBV5-1 | TRBD1 | - | TRBJ1-1
CASSSPEWGLGYGYTF | TGTGCCAGCAGCTCTCCGGAGTGGGGGCTCGGCTATGGCTACACCTTC | TRBV11-2 | - | few | TRBJ1-2
CASSPAGAGDVNEQFF | TGTGCTAGCAGCCCCGCCGGGGCGGGGGATGTCAATGAGCAGTTCTTC | TRBV7-7 | TRBD2 | - | TRBJ2-1
CASSRPGQGGTEAFF | TGTGCCAGCAGTCGACCCGGCCAGGGTGGCACTGAAGCTTTCTTT | TRBV27 | - | - | TRBJ1-1